The 7 T cell receptor beta chains below all came from one sample that was sequenced in a study of cytomegalovirus exposure and HLA in healthy donors. 60 Vbeta and 13 Jbeta primers were used in PCR. TCRdb's copy holds only in-frame clones and misses some; the assay was immunoSEQ multiplex PCR. This sample's clone table lists tens of thousands of clones. Material: PBMCs. These receptors were obtained from a man over 45 in good health and CMV-seropositive.

V is TRBV7-9 and J is TRBJ2-5, with a possible D match to TRBD2 (6 bases). In germline, CDR1 is SEHNR, CDR2 FQNEAQ (reference sequence). V was shortened by 2 bases and J by 2 bases, with 9 bases between the two germline ends. The length of the CDR3 is 14 residues. This CDR3 is CASSLRAGQETQYF. The CDR3 region has the DNA TGTGCCAGCAGCTTAAGGGCGGGACAAGAGACCCAGTACTTC.

This sequence joins TRBV6-1 and TRBJ2-4; 7 bases map to TRBD2. The germline V gene encodes CDR1 MNHNS and CDR2 SASEGT. J lost 1 base, V lost 5 bases, and 2 bases had no gene match. This CDR3 is built from 14 residues. The CDR3 protein is CASSSSGAKNIQYF. The CDR3 bases are TGTGCCAGCAGTAGTAGCGGGGCCAAAAACATTCAGTACTTC.

The chain links TRBV10-3 to TRBJ1-3, with a weak D call TRBD1 (6 bases). CDR3 length: 15 amino acids. Germline V gene lookup returns CDR1 ENHRY and CDR2 SYGVKD. V was cut by 3 bases and J by 7 bases, with 16 bases left in between. The CDR3 loop is CAISDLTGIGNTIYF. The CDR3 DNA reads TGTGCCATCAGTGACCTCACAGGGATTGGGAACACCATATATTTT.

This sequence joins TRBV13 and TRBJ2-7; D is undetermined. V was shortened by 5 bases and J by 2 bases, with 4 bases between the two germline ends. The CDR3 contains 11 residues. Germline V gene lookup returns CDR1 PRHDT and CDR2 FYEKMQ (reference sequence). CDR3: CASSVTYEQYF. The DNA of the CDR3 is TGTGCCAGCAGCGTTACCTACGAGCAGTACTTC.

The chain is built from TRBV29-1 and TRBJ1-1; tentative D call: TRBD1 (5 bases). The germline gives CDR1 SQVTM, CDR2 ANQGSEA. Trimming removed 4 bases at V and 6 bases at J, with 9 bases between. The CDR3 is 11 residues long. The CDR3 loop is CSVVTDAEAFF. CDR3 DNA sequence: TGCAGCGTTGTGACAGACGCTGAAGCTTTCTTT.

The rearrangement uses TRBV18 and TRBJ1-5, with a possible D match to TRBD1 (5 bases). The CDR3 contains 15 residues. Germline-derived CDR1 and CDR2 are KGHSH and LQKENI. Between the trimmed V and J ends, which lost 4 bases and 0 bases, there was a span of 10 bases. The CDR3 nucleotides read TGTGCCAGCTCACTGGGGGGACCTAGCAATCAGCCCCAGCATTTT. Protein: CASSLGGPSNQPQHF.

The genes are TRBV5-1 and TRBJ2-2; 7 nucleotides agree with TRBD2. J was trimmed by 0 bases and V by 5 bases; bases with no gene match: 4. The CDR3 is 15 amino acids. Germline CDR1 and CDR2: SGHRS and YFSETQ. The chain's CDR3 is CASRPSGANTGELFF. In DNA, the CDR3 is TGCGCCAGCAGACCCAGCGGGGCGAACACCGGGGAGCTGTTTTTT.